There are a few counts of the clone carrying this T cell receptor beta chain. The data belong to a study of T-cell memory formation after mild COVID-19. TCRdb reprocessed the 5' RACE reads with MiXCR, giving one entry per CDR3 protein. The table records 400,000 to 500,000 distinct CDR3 sequences, roughly 18% of them present only once. Sequenced material: PBMCs or a T cell subset sorted from them (not recorded which). The origin of this receptor is a man younger than 30 who had mild COVID-19 (a few samples of this study predate the infection). Cell type and time point are not known.

Written as DNA, the CDR3 is TGCGCCAGCAGCCCCTATCCGGGACAGGGCTACGAGCAGTACGTC. It yields the protein CASSPYPGQGYEQYV. The V call is TRBV5-1, the J call TRBJ2-7; 9 bases fit TRBD1. Germline V CDR1 and CDR2: SGHRS, YFSETQ. The CDR3 is 15 amino acids. V dropped 4 bases and J dropped 3; count of bases not matched to a gene: 8.